The clone carrying this T cell receptor beta chain was counted once. The target antigen is unknown. A read error may produce the germline difference seen at one junction end. The sample holds other DNA sequences that translate to the same CDR3. This record belongs to a study of cytomegalovirus exposure and HLA in healthy donors. Regarding the study as a whole: Through in vitro validation, three CMV-associated chains were shown to be specific for CMV antigens. Donor immune exposure was known only as CMV serostatus.

This CDR3 has 12 amino acids. CDR1 is SEHNR, CDR2 FQNEAQ, per germline (reference sequence). Primers included in the PCR were 60 Vbeta and 13 Jbeta primers. In the original workflow: Roughly 10 million shared chains were among around 80 million unique TCR beta chains counted in a later analysis. Profiled with immunoSEQ multiplex PCR; TCRdb holds only in-frame clones, not every one. The DNA gave D and trimming, while V, J and clone size come from that table. The top ten hold roughly 1% of the sample, which has 120,000 to 150,000 clones, 79% seen once. The chain joins TRBV7-9 to TRBJ2-1; TRBD2 matches at 7 bases. The receptor's source is a man aged 18 to 29 in good health and CMV-seronegative. The sample comprised PBMCs. In nucleotides, the CDR3 is TGTGCCAGTAGCTTGGGAGGGGATGAGCAGTTCTTC. Its protein is CASSLGGDEQFF.